Each of the 22 T cell receptor beta chains below was sequenced from the same sample in a study of blood T cell repertoires in COVID-19. Data came from immunoSEQ multiplex PCR; TCRdb stores just in-frame clones and leaves some out. The data show about 140,000 clones, less than 85% seen once. Sequencing was performed on PBMCs or T cells enriched from blood (not recorded which). The receptors here all came from a woman younger than 30 who had been exposed to COVID-19.

The gene calls are TRBV9 and TRBJ1-2; TRBD1 matches 7 bases. The germline gives CDR1 SGDLS, CDR2 YYNGEE. The ends lost 4 bases at V and 8 bases at J; junction bases unmatched: 14. CDR3 length: 15 residues. The CDR3 DNA is TGTGCCAGCAGCTCTCGGACAGGCTCCCCAAGGGGCTACACCTTC. Its protein is CASSSRTGSPRGYTF.

This sequence joins TRBV29-1 and TRBJ2-3; 12 nucleotides match TRBD2. J gave up 1 base and V 4 bases, and 0 bases lay outside the gene matches. CDR3 size: 14 residues. CDR1 is SQVTM and CDR2 is ANQGSEA in the germline V gene. CDR3 amino acids: CSVGLAGGTDTQYF. The CDR3 nucleotides are TGCAGCGTTGGACTAGCGGGAGGCACAGATACGCAGTATTTT.

V usage is TRBV3-1 (or the pseudogene TRBV3-2) and J usage is TRBJ1-1; TRBD1 aligns across 7 bases. CDR1 is LGHDT and CDR2 is YNNKEL in the germline V gene (reference sequence). V lost 1 base and J lost 3; bases outside the gene matches: 2. The CDR3 has 14 residues. In DNA form, the CDR3 reads TGTGCCAGCAGCCAAGGGGACAGCTACACTGAAGCTTTCTTT. Translating it yields CASSQGDSYTEAFF.

This sequence joins TRBV27 and TRBJ1-2; weak D call: TRBD1 (5 bases). The ends were cut back, 6 bases at V and 3 bases at J, with 23 bases in the middle. CDR1 and CDR2 (germline): MNHEY, SMNVEV (reference sequence). The CDR3 length is 17 residues. CDR3 sequence reads: CASSSRPRQFADYGYTF. CDR3 DNA sequence: TGTGCCAGCAGCAGTAGGCCTAGACAGTTTGCAGACTATGGCTACACCTTC.

This CDR3 reads CSVDEDRGRVYGYTF. CDR3 bases: TGCAGCGTTGATGAGGACAGGGGGCGCGTCTATGGCTACACCTTC. The chain is built from TRBV29-1 and TRBJ1-2; TRBD1 matches 11 bases. Germline V CDR1 and CDR2: SQVTM, ANQGSEA. With V trimmed by 3 bases and J by 4 bases, 7 bases remained unmatched. This CDR3 is built from 15 residues.

The V gene is TRBV3-1 (or the pseudogene TRBV3-2), the J gene TRBJ2-5; TRBD1 matches at 8 bases. The CDR3 consists of 17 residues. The V gene's germline CDR1 is LGHDT and CDR2 YNNKEL (reference sequence). With V trimmed by 1 base and J by 5 bases, 12 bases remained unmatched. CDR3 region: CASSQGRTGSRGETQYF. CDR3 sequence (DNA): TGTGCCAGCAGCCAAGGAAGGACAGGGTCTCGCGGGGAGACCCAGTACTTC.

Regarding this clone: In the same sample, other DNA sequences code for this CDR3. The chain is built from TRBV29-1 and TRBJ1-5; 9 bases align to TRBD1. V shed 5 bases and J 2 bases; nucleotides not matched to a gene: 1. Germline V CDR1 and CDR2: SQVTM, ANQGSEA. This CDR3 is built from 13 residues. The chain's CDR3 is CSVRTGGNQPQHF. The DNA for the CDR3 is TGCAGCGTTAGGACAGGGGGCAATCAGCCCCAGCATTTT.

This clone was seen only once. The rearrangement joins TRBV3-1 (or the pseudogene TRBV3-2) to TRBJ1-2; TRBD1 aligns across 8 bases. The CDR3 consists of 14 residues. Trimming cost V 3 bases and J 10 bases; bases outside gene matches: 10. Germline V gene lookup returns CDR1 LGHDT and CDR2 YNNKEL (reference sequence). CDR3 coding DNA: TGTGCCAGCAGCCACGCTAACAGGGGGTTCGCCTACACCTTC. It is translated as CASSHANRGFAYTF.

The V and J genes are TRBV7-3 and TRBJ2-1; D might be TRBD2 (6 bases). Germline lookup yields CDR1 SGHTA and CDR2 FQGTGA. The length of the CDR3 is 14 residues. V gave up 1 base and J gave up 10 bases, with 14 bases separating them. The DNA of the CDR3 is TGTGCCAGCAGCTTAATGGGAGGCCGGGGCGAGCAGTTCTTC. This translates into CASSLMGGRGEQFF.

J is TRBJ2-2 and V is TRBV6-5, with TRBD1 matching over 7 bases. From germline, CDR1 is MNHEY and CDR2 SVGAGI. The CDR3 covers 13 residues. Trimming at V came to 6 bases and at J to 4 bases, leaving 2 bases not matched to a gene. CDR3 sequence: CASRRQGTGELFF. DNA of the CDR3: TGTGCCAGCAGAAGACAGGGCACCGGGGAGCTGTTTTTT.

The gene calls are TRBV20-1 and TRBJ1-2; D is ambiguous. This CDR3 comprises 12 residues. Looked up from germline, CDR1 is DFQATT and CDR2 is SNEGSKA (reference sequence). The V gene lost 3 bases and the J gene lost 6 bases, with 11 bases spanning the gap. CDR3 region: CSASRGSDGYTF. The CDR3 DNA is TGCAGTGCTAGTCGCGGGTCGGATGGCTACACCTTC.

V usage is TRBV19 and J usage is TRBJ2-1, with a tentative D call TRBD2 (6 bases). CDR1 is LNHDA, CDR2 SQIVND, per germline (reference sequence). The CDR3 has 15 amino acids. V lost 3 bases to trimming and J lost 6 bases, with 15 bases between them. The CDR3 region is CASSMVASGGNEQFF. CDR3 in DNA: TGTGCCAGTAGTATGGTAGCCTCCGGGGGCAATGAGCAGTTCTTC.

The chain employs TRBV18 and TRBJ2-2; 10 nucleotides agree with TRBD1. This CDR3 has 16 residues. In germline, CDR1 is KGHSH, CDR2 LQKENI. V lost 4 bases and J lost 2; bases outside the gene matches: 4. The CDR3 sequence is CASSLSTGGNTGELFF. The CDR3 DNA is TGTGCCAGCTCACTCTCGACAGGGGGCAACACCGGGGAGCTGTTTTTT.

The rearrangement uses TRBV5-1 and TRBJ2-1, with no clear D. CDR3 size: 11 residues. The germline V gene encodes CDR1 SGHRS and CDR2 YFSETQ. V lost 5 bases and J lost 6, with 6 bases in between. CDR3 in amino acids: CASRLANEQFF. The CDR3 DNA sequence: TGCGCCAGCAGGTTAGCCAATGAGCAGTTCTTC.

This chain uses TRBV7-9 with TRBJ2-3; D possibly corresponds to TRBD2 (6 bases). This CDR3 comprises 15 residues. V was clipped by 4 bases and J by 6 bases, with 17 bases between them. Germline V gives CDR1 SEHNR, CDR2 FQNEAQ (reference sequence). CDR3 in amino acids: CASSSGTQGVDTQYF. CDR3 in DNA: TGTGCCAGCAGCTCTGGGACTCAAGGGGTTGATACGCAGTATTTT.

This chain connects TRBV10-3 to TRBJ1-5, with D unresolved. The germline V and J ends were trimmed by 4 bases and 3 bases, with 10 bases remaining between them. Germline CDR1 and CDR2: ENHRY and SYGVKD. The CDR3 loop spans 14 amino acids. The CDR3, as DNA: TGTGCCATCAGTGGCCCCGGAGACAATCAGCCCCAGCATTTT. Its translation: CAISGPGDNQPQHF.

The rearrangement uses TRBV5-5 and TRBJ1-6, with D perhaps TRBD1 (5 bases). The germline V and J ends were trimmed by 6 bases and 7 bases, with 17 bases remaining between them. CDR1 is SGHKS and CDR2 is YYEKEE in the germline V gene (reference sequence). The CDR3 extends over 15 amino acids. The DNA for the CDR3 is TGTGCCAGCACCTCTACAACAGGATCGAATTCACCCCTCCACTTT. Translating gives CASTSTTGSNSPLHF.

The rearrangement joins TRBV29-1 to TRBJ2-7; tentative D call: TRBD2 (6 bases). The V gene's germline CDR1 is SQVTM and CDR2 ANQGSEA. V lost 7 bases, J lost 7 bases, and 20 bases lay in between. This CDR3 comprises 13 residues. CDR3 region: CSATPGAAGEQYF. The CDR3, as DNA: TGCAGCGCTACGCCGGGAGCGGCGGGAGAGCAGTACTTC.

As concerns this clone: A single base separates this from a much larger clone, so it may be a read error. The chain recombines TRBV5-1 with TRBJ1-1, with D perhaps TRBD1 (5 bases). This CDR3 has 13 residues. V was clipped by 4 bases and J by 1 base, with 8 bases between them. Germline V gene sequence: CDR1 SGHRS, CDR2 YFSETQ. The chain's CDR3 is CASSKDRNTEAFF. The CDR3, as DNA: TGCGCCAGCAGCAAAGACAGGAACACTGAAGCTTTCTTT.

V is TRBV18 and J is TRBJ2-3; possibly TRBD2 for D (6 bases). The CDR3 runs to 14 residues. V dropped 6 bases and J dropped 0 bases, with 10 bases sitting between them. CDR1 is KGHSH and CDR2 is LQKENI in the germline V gene. This CDR3 reads CASSPGLSTDTQYF. Here the CDR3 DNA reads TGTGCCAGCTCCCCGGGACTGAGCACAGATACGCAGTATTTT. The variable domain in full, completed from reference TRBV18 and TRBJ2-3, reads NAGVMQNPRHLVRRRGQEARLRCSPMKGHSHVYWYRQLPEEGLKFMVYLQKENIIDESGMPKERFSAEFPKEGPSILRIQQVVRGDSAAYFCASSPGLSTDTQYFGPGTRLTVL.

The chain has TRBV13 and TRBJ2-7, with 14 positions matching TRBD2. CDR3 size: 16 residues. With V trimmed by 5 bases and J by 2 bases, 5 bases remained unmatched. Per the germline V gene, CDR1 is PRHDT and CDR2 is FYEKMQ (reference sequence). CDR3 nucleotides: TGTGCCAGCAGCACCGGACTAGCGGGAGGCGCCTACGAGCAGTACTTC. Translation gives CASSTGLAGGAYEQYF.

In its sample, this clone was seen once. V gene TRBV3-1 (or the pseudogene TRBV3-2) combines with J gene TRBJ1-5; D remains unclear. The CDR3 totals 15 residues. Germline V lookup: CDR1 LGHDT, CDR2 YNNKEL (reference sequence). Trimming shortened V by 1 base and J by 5 bases, and 12 bases separated the two germline ends. The CDR3 spells CASSQGSRSDQPQHF. CDR3 nucleotide sequence: TGTGCCAGCAGCCAAGGGTCCAGGTCTGATCAGCCCCAGCATTTT.